The entry below gives a single T cell receptor (beta chain) sequence along with its context. The data belong to a study of spatial heterogeneity in lung cancer. In TCRdb, the 5' RACE reads were re-called with MiXCR into one record per CDR3 protein. The sample contains approximately 40,000 distinct CDR3 sequences, under 7.5% of which appear only once. The CDR3 sequence is 14 residues long. CDR1 is SGHTA, CDR2 FQGNSA, per germline. Trimming left V 0 bases short and J 7 bases short, with 7 bases between. Described time point: sample taken at primary tumor resection. The chain uses TRBV7-2 and TRBJ1-6; the D is unclear. This clonotype was sampled from a female donor with early-stage non-small cell lung cancer. Sequences were derived from PBMCs, sampled at surgery. CDR3 in amino acids: CASSLARTNSPLHF. In nucleotides, the CDR3 is TGTGCCAGCAGCTTAGCCCGGACGAATTCACCCCTCCACTTT.